A single sample is the source of the 20 T cell receptor beta chains below, sequenced in a study of metastatic and nonmetastatic thyroid tumors. TCRdb re-called the PCR reads with MiXCR. The table includes approximately 26,000 clones, 10% to 15% detected once. There were no patients who had received any treatment before thyroid surgery. The sequenced sample consisted of blood. Source of these receptors: a female donor with papillary thyroid cancer or a benign thyroid nodule (not recorded which). Some clones in this sample may be carry-over from other donors' samples.

This clone occurred many times. The J gene is TRBJ2-7, the V gene TRBV6-1; the D is unclear. Germline V CDR1 and CDR2: MNHNS, SASEGT. CDR3 length: 15 amino acids. Trimming removed 1 base from V and 0 bases from J, with 10 bases in between. The CDR3 DNA reads TGTGCCAGCAGTGAAGAAGGCGGAAGCTCCTACGAGCAGTACTTC. Translated, it gives CASSEEGGSSYEQYF.

This clone has at least ten counts. The sample has other DNA sequences that encode this CDR3 too. This chain joins TRBV2 and TRBJ2-7; D might be TRBD2 (6 bases). Looked up from germline, CDR1 is SNHLY and CDR2 is FYNNEI. The CDR3 spans 15 residues. V lost 8 bases and J 2 bases, leaving 19 bases between the germline ends. CDR3 DNA: TGTGCCAGCCGGCCGAGAGGCGGGACGACCTACGAGCAGTACTTC. Encoded protein: CASRPRGGTTYEQYF.

This clone was observed many times. This could be a read error, since a much larger clone is one nucleotide away. The chain couples TRBV27 to TRBJ2-1; tentatively, D is TRBD2 (6 bases). V was cut by 11 bases and J by 4 bases, with 15 bases left in between. This CDR3 has 13 residues. Per the germline V gene, CDR1 is MNHEY and CDR2 is SMNVEV (reference sequence). The CDR3 DNA is TGTGCCGGCTGGGGGACTCCTTACAATGAGCAGTTCTTC. Protein: CAGWGTPYNEQFF.

By share, this clone ranks as medium-sized. The chain couples TRBV20-1 to TRBJ1-1; D unclear. V was clipped by 6 bases and J by 1 base, with 12 bases between them. This CDR3 has 13 residues. Germline V gene data show CDR1 as DFQATT and CDR2 as SNEGSKA (reference sequence). DNA for the CDR3: TGCAGTGCCCCCGTGGGAGGGAACACTGAAGCTTTCTTT. This codes for CSAPVGGNTEAFF.

This chain links TRBV20-1 with TRBJ2-7; D remains unclear. V was pared by 4 bases and J by 0 bases, with 4 bases between. This CDR3 has 11 residues. Germline V gene data show CDR1 as DFQATT and CDR2 as SNEGSKA (reference sequence). CDR3 in amino acids: CSATNSYEQYF. The DNA for the CDR3 is TGCAGTGCTACCAACTCCTACGAGCAGTACTTC.

This clone has at least ten counts. V usage is TRBV6-4 and J usage is TRBJ2-3; no firm D call. The germline V and J ends were trimmed by 2 bases and 2 bases, with 8 bases remaining between them. Germline V CDR1 and CDR2: MRHNA, SNTAGT. The CDR3 has 14 residues. In DNA form, the CDR3 reads TGTGCCAGCAGTGACGGCAGGTCCACAGATACGCAGTATTTT. This sequence encodes CASSDGRSTDTQYF.

Remarks on this clone: A much larger clone differs from this one at a single base, so this may be a read error. The CDR3 does not close with the conserved phenylalanine or tryptophan, likely indicating a read error. The chain carries TRBV29-1 and TRBJ2-5; TRBD2 might be the D (5 bases). Trimming removed 4 bases at V and 4 bases at J, with 19 bases between. CDR1 and CDR2 from the germline V gene are SQVTM and ANQGSEA. The CDR3 has 15 residues. CDR3 bases: TGCAGCGTTGCCCCCGCGTTGCAGGCGGGAGAGACCCAGTACCTC. It encodes CSVAPALQAGETQYL.

Details on this clone: A clone one base away is much larger, so this may be a read error. The CDR3 DNA reads TGCGCCAGCAGCTCGGGCCCAGCGGGAGGGTACATTCAGTACTTC. This gives the protein CASSSGPAGGYIQYF. J is TRBJ2-4 and V is TRBV4-1, with 10 bases identical to TRBD2. The junction had 9 bases not matched to a gene; V was cut back by 5 bases and J by 8 bases. The CDR3 consists of 15 residues. Germline CDR1 MGHRA, CDR2 YSYEKL.

This clone was detected ten times or more. The chain uses TRBV20-1 and TRBJ2-1; D may be TRBD2 (6 bases). CDR3 size: 15 residues. Germline values: CDR1 DFQATT, CDR2 SNEGSKA (reference sequence). Trimming took off 0 bases at V and 6 bases at J, with 15 bases between the two ends. The CDR3 protein is CSARDPREPGNEQFF. The CDR3 nucleotides read TGCAGTGCTAGAGATCCACGGGAGCCCGGCAATGAGCAGTTCTTC.

This clone is termed medium-sized (0.01 to 0.1%). The rearrangement uses TRBV2 and TRBJ2-7, with 14 bases identical to TRBD2. After removal of 6 bases from V and 7 bases from J, the junction contained 5 bases not matched to a gene. The CDR3 contains 14 residues. Looked up from germline, CDR1 is SNHLY and CDR2 is FYNNEI. The CDR3 reads CASRPGTSGREQYF. The DNA of the CDR3 is TGTGCCAGCAGACCCGGGACTAGCGGGAGAGAGCAGTACTTC.

The chain recombines TRBV20-1 with TRBJ1-5, with D hard to call. Germline V gene lookup returns CDR1 DFQATT and CDR2 SNEGSKA (reference sequence). The CDR3 has 15 amino acids. V lost 4 bases and J 1 base, leaving 14 bases between the germline ends. This CDR3 reads CSATPLRQSNQPQHF. CDR3 nucleotides: TGCAGTGCTACGCCCTTACGGCAGAGCAATCAGCCCCAGCATTTT.

For this clone: A much larger clone sits a single nucleotide away, making a read error possible. Additional DNA sequences in this sample encode the identical CDR3. CDR3 protein: CASSLAGAGTGELFF. The CDR3 nucleotides are TGTGCCAGCAGCTTGGCGGGGGCGGGCACCGGTGAGCTGTTTTTT. V is TRBV5-4 and J is TRBJ2-2; perhaps D is TRBD1 or TRBD2 (6 bases each). The CDR3 is 15 residues long. Looked up from germline, CDR1 is SGHNT and CDR2 is YYREEE (reference sequence).

There are many counts of this clone. This could be a read error, since a much larger clone is one nucleotide away. Within the sample, other DNA sequences also encode this same CDR3. The gene calls are TRBV6-1 and TRBJ1-3; D might be TRBD1 (6 bases). The CDR3 has 15 amino acids. CDR1 MNHNS and CDR2 SASEGT come from the germline V gene. The CDR3 sequence: CASSRTANSGNTIYF. In DNA, the CDR3 is TGTGCCAGCAGCAGGACAGCGAACTCTGGAAACACCATATACTTT.

This clone was picked up many times. This rearrangement joins TRBV12-3 or TRBV12-4 to TRBJ1-4; D possibly corresponds to TRBD1 (5 bases). The CDR3 is 15 residues long. V lost 4 bases, J lost 5 bases, and 14 bases lay in between. The CDR3 DNA reads as TGTGCCAGCAGTTCCTCAGGACACTTCAATGAAAAACTGTTTTTT. Translation gives CASSSSGHFNEKLFF.

This clone came up many times. The chain joins TRBV7-2 to TRBJ1-1, with unresolved D. The length of the CDR3 is 15 residues. CDR1 and CDR2 (germline): SGHTA, FQGNSA. The V end lost 7 bases, the J end lost 5 bases, and 20 bases lay between the germline ends. CDR3 residues: CASTSDVSGRTEAFF. DNA of the CDR3: TGTGCCAGCACCTCGGACGTGAGCGGGCGGACTGAAGCTTTCTTT.

J is TRBJ1-2 and V is TRBV11-2; the D gene is possibly TRBD1 (5 bases). This CDR3 has 15 residues. V lost 1 base and J lost 7, with 16 bases in between. The germline gives CDR1 SGHAT, CDR2 FQNNGV. CDR3 sequence: CASSLAGGERSGYTF. CDR3 bases: TGTGCCAGCAGCTTAGCCGGGGGGGAGAGGAGTGGCTACACCTTC.

There are many counts of this clone. This chain connects TRBV18 to TRBJ1-4; 7 bases are a match to TRBD1. V shed 3 bases and J 5 bases; nucleotides not matched to a gene: 3. Germline assignment: CDR1 KGHSH and CDR2 LQKENI. The CDR3 is 14 amino acids. This chain's CDR3 is CASSPDRVNEKLFF. CDR3 in DNA: TGTGCCAGCTCACCTGACAGGGTCAATGAAAAACTGTTTTTT.

This clone was picked up many times. Here the CDR3 reads CASSITGTGNNQPQHF. CDR3 nucleotide sequence: TGTGCCAGTAGTATCACCGGGACAGGGAACAATCAGCCCCAGCATTTT. The chain employs TRBV19 and TRBJ1-5; 9 nucleotides agree with TRBD1. The CDR3 loop spans 16 amino acids. Germline V gene sequence: CDR1 LNHDA, CDR2 SQIVND (reference sequence). J was trimmed by 3 bases and V by 3 bases; bases with no gene match: 6.

This clone was counted at least ten times. This chain uses TRBV20-1 with TRBJ2-7; D could derive from TRBD1 or TRBD2 (6 bases each). Germline V gene lookup returns CDR1 DFQATT and CDR2 SNEGSKA (reference sequence). This CDR3 contains 12 residues. V was trimmed by 7 bases and J by 4 bases, leaving 14 bases between them. CDR3 DNA: TGCAGTGGCGGAGGGGGTAGGTACGAGCAGTACTTC. Its protein is CSGGGGRYEQYF.

This clone was observed many times. The chain uses TRBV6-1 and TRBJ2-1; D may be TRBD2 (5 bases). Trimming removed 2 bases from V and 3 bases from J, with 11 bases in between. CDR1 is MNHNS and CDR2 is SASEGT in the germline V gene. The CDR3 length is 15 residues. The CDR3 protein is CASSEQRALYNEQFF. CDR3 bases: TGTGCCAGCAGTGAACAGAGGGCCCTCTACAATGAGCAGTTCTTC.